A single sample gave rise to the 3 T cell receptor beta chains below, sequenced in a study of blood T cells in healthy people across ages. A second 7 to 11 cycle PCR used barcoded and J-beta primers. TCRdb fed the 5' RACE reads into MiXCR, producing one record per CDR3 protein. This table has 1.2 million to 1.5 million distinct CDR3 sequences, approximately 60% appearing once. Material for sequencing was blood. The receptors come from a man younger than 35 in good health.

For the CDR3, the DNA is TGTGCCAGCAGCTCGGGACTCCCTTGGACAGATACGCAGTATTTT. It is translated as CASSSGLPWTDTQYF. J is TRBJ2-3 and V is TRBV7-2; D is perhaps TRBD2 (6 bases). This CDR3 comprises 15 residues. Trimming removed 4 bases at V and 3 bases at J, with 14 bases between. Germline V lookup: CDR1 SGHTA, CDR2 FQGNSA.

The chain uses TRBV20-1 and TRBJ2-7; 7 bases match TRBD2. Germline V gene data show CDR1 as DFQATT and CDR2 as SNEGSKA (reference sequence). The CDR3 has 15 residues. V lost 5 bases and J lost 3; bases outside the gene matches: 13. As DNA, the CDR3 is TGCAGTGCTCTCCACCTGGGGGGAGGGATCTACGAGCAGTACTTC. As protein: CSALHLGGGIYEQYF.

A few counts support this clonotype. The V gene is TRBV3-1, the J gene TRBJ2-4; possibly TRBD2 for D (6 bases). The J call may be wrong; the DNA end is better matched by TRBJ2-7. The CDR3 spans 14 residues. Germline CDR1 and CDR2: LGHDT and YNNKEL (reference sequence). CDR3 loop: CASSQAAGQGEQYF. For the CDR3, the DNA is TGTGCCAGCAGCCAAGCCGCGGGGCAGGGCGAGCAGTACTTC.